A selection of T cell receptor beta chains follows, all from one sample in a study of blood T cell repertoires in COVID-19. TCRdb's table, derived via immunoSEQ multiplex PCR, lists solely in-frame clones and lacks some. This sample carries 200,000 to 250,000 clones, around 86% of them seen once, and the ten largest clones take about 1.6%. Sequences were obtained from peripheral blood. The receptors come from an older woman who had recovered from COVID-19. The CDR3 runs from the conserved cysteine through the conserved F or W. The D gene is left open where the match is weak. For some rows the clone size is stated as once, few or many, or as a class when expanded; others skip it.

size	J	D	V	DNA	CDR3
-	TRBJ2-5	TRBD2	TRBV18	TGTGCCAGCTCACCCTCAGGAGGGATAGCGGGGGTTGAGACCCAGTACTTC	CASSPSGGIAGVETQYF
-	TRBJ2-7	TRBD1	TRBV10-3	TGTGCCATCAGTGAATCAGGGGGCCTATACGAGCAGTACTTC	CAISESGGLYEQYF
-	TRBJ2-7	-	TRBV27	TGTGCCAGCAGTTTGACGGGGTCCTACGAGCAGTACTTC	CASSLTGSYEQYF
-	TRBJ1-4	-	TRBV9	TGTGCCAGCAGCGTCACGGGAACTAATGAAAAACTGTTTTTT	CASSVTGTNEKLFF
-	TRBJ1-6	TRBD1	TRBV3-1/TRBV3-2	TGTGCCAGAACCGGTGCCGGGACAGGGGGCCTGGTCAATAATTCACCCCTCCACTTT	CARTGAGTGGLVNNSPLHF
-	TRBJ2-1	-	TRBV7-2	TGTGCCAGCAGCCCTGGGAGATACAATGAGCAGTTCTTC	CASSPGRYNEQFF
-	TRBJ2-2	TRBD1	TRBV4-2	TGTGCCAGCAGCCCCAGGGGGCATTCGACCGGGGAGCTGTTTTTT	CASSPRGHSTGELFF
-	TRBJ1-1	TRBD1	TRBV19	TGTGCCAGTAGTATACTGACAGGGTCGGACACTGAAGCTTTCTTT	CASSILTGSDTEAFF
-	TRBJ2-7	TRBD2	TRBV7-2	TGTGCCAGCAGCCCCACTAGCGGGGGGGCTAGGTACGAGCAGTACTTC	CASSPTSGGARYEQYF
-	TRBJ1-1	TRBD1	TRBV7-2	TGTGCCAGCAGCTGGTCAGGGGGCGAGAACACTGAAGCTTTCTTT	CASSWSGGENTEAFF
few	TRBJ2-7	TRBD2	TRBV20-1	TGCAGTGCTAGAGACGGGAGGAGGCAGTACTTC	CSARDGRRQYF
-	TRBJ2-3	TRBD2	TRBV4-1	TGCGCCAGCAGCCAAGATCTGGGCCAGCGGGGGTCCAAGGTAGCAGATACGCAGTATTTT	CASSQDLGQRGSKVADTQYF
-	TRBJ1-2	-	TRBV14	TGTGCCAGCAGCCAGCGGGGGGGAGCTAACTATGGCTACACCTTC	CASSQRGGANYGYTF
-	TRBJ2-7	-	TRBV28	TGTGCCAGCAGTTTACCCAACTACGAGCAGTACTTC	CASSLPNYEQYF
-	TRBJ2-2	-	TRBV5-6	TGTGCCAGCAGCTTGGATAGGGGACTCACCGGGGAGCTGTTTTTT	CASSLDRGLTGELFF
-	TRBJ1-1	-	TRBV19	TGTGCCAGCAACCGGGACAACATGAACACTGAAGCTTTCTTT	CASNRDNMNTEAFF
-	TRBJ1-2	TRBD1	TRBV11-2	TGTGCCAGCAGCTTAGCCGGGACAGGCTATGGCTACACCTTC	CASSLAGTGYGYTF
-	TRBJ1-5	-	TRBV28	TGTGCCAGCAGTAATGTGGGGGGATCTCAGCCCCAGCATTTT	CASSNVGGSQPQHF
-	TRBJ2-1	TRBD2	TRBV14	TGTGCCAGCAGCCATAGGGGCAGCGAGCGGGGAAGCTCCTACAATGAGCAGTTCTTC	CASSHRGSERGSSYNEQFF
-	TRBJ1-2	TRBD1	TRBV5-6	TGTGCCAGCAGCCATATAACCGGGACAGCTTATGGCTACACCTTC	CASSHITGTAYGYTF